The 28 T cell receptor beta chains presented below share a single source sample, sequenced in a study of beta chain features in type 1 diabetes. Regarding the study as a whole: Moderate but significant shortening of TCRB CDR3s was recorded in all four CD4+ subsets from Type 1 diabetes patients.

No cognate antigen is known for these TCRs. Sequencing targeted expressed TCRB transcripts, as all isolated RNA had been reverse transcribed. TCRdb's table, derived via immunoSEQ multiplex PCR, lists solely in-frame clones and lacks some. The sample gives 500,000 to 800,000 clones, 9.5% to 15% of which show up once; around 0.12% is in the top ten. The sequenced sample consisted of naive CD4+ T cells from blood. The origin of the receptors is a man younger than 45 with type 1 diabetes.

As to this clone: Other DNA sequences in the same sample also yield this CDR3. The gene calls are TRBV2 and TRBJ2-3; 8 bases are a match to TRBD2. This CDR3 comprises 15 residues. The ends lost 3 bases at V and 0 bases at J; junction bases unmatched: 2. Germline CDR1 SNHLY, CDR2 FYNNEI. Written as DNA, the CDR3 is TGTGCCAGCAGTGAGGCGGGGGGAAGCACAGATACGCAGTATTTT. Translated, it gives CASSEAGGSTDTQYF.

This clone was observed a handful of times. The DNA of the CDR3 is TGTGCCAGCAGTGAATACAGGGGAGGGAATGGCTACACCTTC. As protein: CASSEYRGGNGYTF. The V gene is TRBV25-1, the J gene TRBJ1-2; maybe TRBD1 (6 bases). The length of the CDR3 is 14 residues. The germline V and J ends were trimmed by 0 bases and 6 bases, with 11 bases remaining between them. Germline V CDR1 and CDR2: MGHDK, SYGVNS.

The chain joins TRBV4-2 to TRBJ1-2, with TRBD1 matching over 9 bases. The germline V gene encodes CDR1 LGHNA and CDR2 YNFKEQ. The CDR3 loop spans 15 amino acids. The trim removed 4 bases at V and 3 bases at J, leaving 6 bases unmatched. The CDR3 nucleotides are TGTGCCAGCAGCCTAAGGACAGGGGAGGACTATGGCTACACCTTC. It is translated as CASSLRTGEDYGYTF.

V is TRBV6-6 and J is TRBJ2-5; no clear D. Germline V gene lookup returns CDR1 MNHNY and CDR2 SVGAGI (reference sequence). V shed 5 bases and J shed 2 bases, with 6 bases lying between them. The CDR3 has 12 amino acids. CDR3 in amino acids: CASSVAQETQYF. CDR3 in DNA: TGTGCCAGCAGTGTTGCGCAAGAGACCCAGTACTTC.

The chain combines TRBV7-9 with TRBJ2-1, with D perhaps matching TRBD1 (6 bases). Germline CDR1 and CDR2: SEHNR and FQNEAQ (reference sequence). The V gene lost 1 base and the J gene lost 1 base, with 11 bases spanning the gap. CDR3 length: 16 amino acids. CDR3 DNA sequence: TGTGCCAGCAGCTTAGATGCACAGGGTTCCTACAATGAGCAGTTCTTC. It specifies CASSLDAQGSYNEQFF.

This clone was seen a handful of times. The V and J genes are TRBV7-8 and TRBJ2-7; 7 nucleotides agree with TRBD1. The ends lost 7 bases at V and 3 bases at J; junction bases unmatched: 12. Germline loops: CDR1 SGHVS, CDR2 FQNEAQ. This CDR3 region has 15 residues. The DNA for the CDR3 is TGTGCCAGCACCCTCCTTGGGGACAGCCACTACGAGCAGTACTTC. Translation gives CASTLLGDSHYEQYF.

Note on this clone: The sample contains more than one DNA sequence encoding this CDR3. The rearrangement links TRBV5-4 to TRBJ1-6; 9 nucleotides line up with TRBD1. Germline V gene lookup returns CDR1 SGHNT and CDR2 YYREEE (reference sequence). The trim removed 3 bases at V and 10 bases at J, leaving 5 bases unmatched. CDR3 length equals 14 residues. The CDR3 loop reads CASSSDRGNSPLHF. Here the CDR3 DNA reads TGTGCCAGCAGCTCGGACAGGGGAAACTCACCCCTCCACTTT.

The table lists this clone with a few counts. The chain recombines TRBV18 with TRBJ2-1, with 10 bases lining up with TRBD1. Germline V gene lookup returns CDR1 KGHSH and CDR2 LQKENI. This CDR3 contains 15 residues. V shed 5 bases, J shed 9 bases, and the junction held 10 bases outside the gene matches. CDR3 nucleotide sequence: TGTGCCAGCTCATCGGGACAGGGGCAGTCGGTTGAGCAGTTCTTC. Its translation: CASSSGQGQSVEQFF.

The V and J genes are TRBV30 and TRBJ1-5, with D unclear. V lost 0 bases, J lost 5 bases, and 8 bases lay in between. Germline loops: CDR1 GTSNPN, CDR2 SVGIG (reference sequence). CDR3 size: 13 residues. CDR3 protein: CAWSVGWDQPQHF. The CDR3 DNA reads TGTGCCTGGAGTGTAGGGTGGGATCAGCCCCAGCATTTT. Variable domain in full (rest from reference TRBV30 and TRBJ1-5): SQTIHQWPATLVQPVGSPLSLECTVEGTSNPNLYWYRQAAGRGLQLLFYSVGIGQISSEVPQNLSASRPQDRQFILSSKKLLLSDSGFYLCAWSVGWDQPQHFGDGTRLSIL.

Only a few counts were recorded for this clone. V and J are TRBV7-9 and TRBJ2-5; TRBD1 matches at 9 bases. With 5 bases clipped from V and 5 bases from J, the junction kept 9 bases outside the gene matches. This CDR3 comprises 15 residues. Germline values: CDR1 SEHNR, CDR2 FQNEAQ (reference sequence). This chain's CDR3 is CASSVWTGEGETQYF. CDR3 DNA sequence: TGTGCCAGCAGCGTTTGGACAGGGGAGGGGGAGACCCAGTACTTC.

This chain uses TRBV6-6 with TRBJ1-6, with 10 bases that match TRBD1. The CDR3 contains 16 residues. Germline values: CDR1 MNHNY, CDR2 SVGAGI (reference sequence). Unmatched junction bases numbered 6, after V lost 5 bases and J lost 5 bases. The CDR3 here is CASSPRQGAHNSPLHF. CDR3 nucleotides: TGTGCCAGCAGTCCTCGACAGGGGGCGCATAATTCACCCCTCCACTTT.

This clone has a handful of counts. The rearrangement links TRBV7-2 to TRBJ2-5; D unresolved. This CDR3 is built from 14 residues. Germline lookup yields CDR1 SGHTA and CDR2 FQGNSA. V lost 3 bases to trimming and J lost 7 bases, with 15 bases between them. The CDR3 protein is CASSLLPAAGTQYF. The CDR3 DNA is TGTGCCAGCAGCTTGTTGCCAGCAGCCGGGACCCAGTACTTC.

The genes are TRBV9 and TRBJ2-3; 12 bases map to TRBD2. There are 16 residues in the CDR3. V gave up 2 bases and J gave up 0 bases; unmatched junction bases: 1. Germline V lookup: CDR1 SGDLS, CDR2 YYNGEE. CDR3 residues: CASSVTSGGSTDTQYF. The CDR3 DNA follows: TGTGCCAGCAGCGTTACTAGCGGGGGGAGCACAGATACGCAGTATTTT.

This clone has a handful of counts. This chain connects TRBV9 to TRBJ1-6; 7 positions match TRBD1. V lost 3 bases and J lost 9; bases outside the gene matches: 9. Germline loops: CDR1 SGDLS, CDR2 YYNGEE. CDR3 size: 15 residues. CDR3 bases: TGTGCCAGCAGCGAGCGGTCAGGGGGTTTTTCACCCCTCCACTTT. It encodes CASSERSGGFSPLHF.

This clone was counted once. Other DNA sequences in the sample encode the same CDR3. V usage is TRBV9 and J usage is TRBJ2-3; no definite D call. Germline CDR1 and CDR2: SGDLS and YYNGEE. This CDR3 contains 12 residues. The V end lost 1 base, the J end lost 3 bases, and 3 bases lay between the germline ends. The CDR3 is CASSVSTDTQYF. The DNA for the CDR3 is TGTGCCAGCAGCGTATCTACAGATACGCAGTATTTT.

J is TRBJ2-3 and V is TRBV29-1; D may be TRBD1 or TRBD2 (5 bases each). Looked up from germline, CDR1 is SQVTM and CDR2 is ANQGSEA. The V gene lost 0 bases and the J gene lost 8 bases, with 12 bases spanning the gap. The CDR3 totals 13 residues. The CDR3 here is CSVEDQVRGTQYF. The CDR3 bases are TGCAGCGTTGAAGATCAGGTGAGGGGTACGCAGTATTTT.

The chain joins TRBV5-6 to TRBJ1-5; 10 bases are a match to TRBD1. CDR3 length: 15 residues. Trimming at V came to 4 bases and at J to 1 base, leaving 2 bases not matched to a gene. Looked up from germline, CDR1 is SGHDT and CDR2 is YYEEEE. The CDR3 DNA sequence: TGTGCCAGCAGCAGGGGACAGGGGAGCAATCAGCCCCAGCATTTT. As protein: CASSRGQGSNQPQHF.

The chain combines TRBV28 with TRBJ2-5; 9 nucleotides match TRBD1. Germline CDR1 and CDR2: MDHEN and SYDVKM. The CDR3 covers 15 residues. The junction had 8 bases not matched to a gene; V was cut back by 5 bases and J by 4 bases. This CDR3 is CASSLQKTGGETQYF. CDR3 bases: TGTGCCAGCAGTCTCCAAAAGACAGGGGGAGAGACCCAGTACTTC.

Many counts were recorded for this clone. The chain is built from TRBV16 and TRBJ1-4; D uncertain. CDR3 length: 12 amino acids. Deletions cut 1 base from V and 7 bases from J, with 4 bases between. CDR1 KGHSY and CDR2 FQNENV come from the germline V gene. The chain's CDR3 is CASSQLSEKLFF. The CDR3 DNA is TGTGCCAGCAGCCAATTGTCTGAAAAACTGTTTTTT. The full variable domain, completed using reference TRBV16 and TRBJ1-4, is GEEVAQTPKHLVRGEGQKAKLYCAPIKGHSYVFWYQQVLKNEFKFLISFQNENVFDETGMPKERFSAKCLPNSPCSLEIQATKLEDSAVYFCASSQLSEKLFFGSGTQLSVL.

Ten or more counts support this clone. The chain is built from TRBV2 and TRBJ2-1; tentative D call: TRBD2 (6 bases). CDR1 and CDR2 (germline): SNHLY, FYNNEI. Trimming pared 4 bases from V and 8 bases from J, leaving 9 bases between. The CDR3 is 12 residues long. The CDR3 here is CASSGAGYEQFF. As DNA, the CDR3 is TGTGCCAGCAGTGGGGCGGGGTATGAGCAGTTCTTC.

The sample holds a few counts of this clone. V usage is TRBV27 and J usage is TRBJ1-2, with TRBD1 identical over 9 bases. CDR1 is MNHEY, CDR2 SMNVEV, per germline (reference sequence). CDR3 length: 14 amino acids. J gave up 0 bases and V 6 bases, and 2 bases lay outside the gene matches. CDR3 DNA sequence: TGTGCCAGCAGGGGACAGGGAGCTAACTATGGCTACACCTTC. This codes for CASRGQGANYGYTF.

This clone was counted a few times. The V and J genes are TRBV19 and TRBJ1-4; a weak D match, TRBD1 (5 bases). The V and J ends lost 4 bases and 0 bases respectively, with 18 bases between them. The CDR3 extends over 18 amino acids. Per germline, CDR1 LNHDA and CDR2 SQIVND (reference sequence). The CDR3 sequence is CASSSGYHSTATNEKLFF. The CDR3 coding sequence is TGTGCCAGTAGTAGCGGATACCATTCGACAGCAACTAATGAAAAACTGTTTTTT. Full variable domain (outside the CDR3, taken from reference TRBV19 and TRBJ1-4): DGGITQSPKYLFRKEGQNVTLSCEQNLNHDAMYWYRQDPGQGLRLIYYSQIVNDFQKGDIAEGYSVSREKKESFPLTVTSAQKNPTAFYLCASSSGYHSTATNEKLFFGSGTQLSVL.

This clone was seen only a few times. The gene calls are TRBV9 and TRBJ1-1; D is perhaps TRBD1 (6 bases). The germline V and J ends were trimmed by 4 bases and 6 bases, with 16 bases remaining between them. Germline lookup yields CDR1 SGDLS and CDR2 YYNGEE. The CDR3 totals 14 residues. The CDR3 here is CASSPYRESAEAFF. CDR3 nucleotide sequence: TGTGCCAGCAGCCCGTACAGGGAGTCGGCTGAAGCTTTCTTT.

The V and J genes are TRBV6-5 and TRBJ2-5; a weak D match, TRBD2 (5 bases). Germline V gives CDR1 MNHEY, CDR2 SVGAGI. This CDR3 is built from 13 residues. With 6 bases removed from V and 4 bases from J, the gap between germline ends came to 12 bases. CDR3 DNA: TGTGCCAGCAGCTCCCTGACTACAGAGACCCAGTACTTC. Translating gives CASSSLTTETQYF.

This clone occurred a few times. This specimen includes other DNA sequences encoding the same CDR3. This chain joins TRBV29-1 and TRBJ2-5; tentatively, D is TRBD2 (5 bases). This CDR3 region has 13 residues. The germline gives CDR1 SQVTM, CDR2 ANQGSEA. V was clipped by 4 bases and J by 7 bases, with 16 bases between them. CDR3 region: CSVVGGEYGTQYF. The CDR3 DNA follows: TGCAGCGTTGTGGGTGGGGAGTATGGGACCCAGTACTTC.

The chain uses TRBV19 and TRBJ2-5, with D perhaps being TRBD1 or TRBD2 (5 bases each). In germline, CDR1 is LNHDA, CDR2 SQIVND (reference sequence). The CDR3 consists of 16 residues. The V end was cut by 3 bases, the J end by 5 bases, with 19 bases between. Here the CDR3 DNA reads TGTGCCAGTAGTATGGGTATAGGGGAGTCTGTCGAGACCCAGTACTTC. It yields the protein CASSMGIGESVETQYF.

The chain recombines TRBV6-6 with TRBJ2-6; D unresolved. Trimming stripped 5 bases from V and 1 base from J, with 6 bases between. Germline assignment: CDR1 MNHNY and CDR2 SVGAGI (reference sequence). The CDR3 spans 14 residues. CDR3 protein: CASSPRSGANVLTF. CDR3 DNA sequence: TGTGCCAGCAGTCCCAGGTCTGGGGCCAACGTCCTGACTTTC.

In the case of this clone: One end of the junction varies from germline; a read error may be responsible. The DNA for the CDR3 is TGTGCCATCAGTGAGTCGAAAGGGACAGGGGGCACAGATACGCAGTATTTT. It encodes CAISESKGTGGTDTQYF. The chain uses TRBV6-1 and TRBJ2-3, with 10 bases identical to TRBD1. Germline lookup yields CDR1 MNHNS and CDR2 SASEGT. The length of the CDR3 is 17 residues.